This T cell receptor beta chain was captured by sequencing in a study of a mutant IDH1 vaccine in newly diagnosed glioma. The ends lost 2 bases at V and 9 bases at J; junction bases unmatched: 9. Germline CDR1 SGHNT, CDR2 YYREEE (reference sequence). The CDR3 is made up of 15 amino acids. TCRdb keeps only in-frame clones here, not all; method: immunoSEQ multiplex PCR. The data hold about 67,000 clones, with around 82% observed a single time. The sample's time point: baseline, week 1 (first vaccination visit). Treatment denoted: pre-vaccination baseline after standard-of-care therapy. The clonotype was recovered from a woman under 30 with glioma. Some clones in this sample may be carry-over from other donors' samples. This sequence joins TRBV5-4 and TRBJ2-1, with 9 bases aligning to TRBD1. The sample consisted of peripheral blood mononuclear cells (PBMCs), taken from a glioma patient treated with radiotherapy, temozolomide or both. This chain's CDR3 is CASSFVGTGSGEQFF. The CDR3 nucleotides are TGTGCCAGCAGCTTCGTTGGGACAGGGTCTGGTGAGCAGTTCTTC.